The present entry profiles one T cell receptor (beta chain) with its context. Ten or more counts support this clonotype. No cognate antigen has been identified for it. Base quality data are lacking; no much larger clone is found one base away. Deletion took 0 bases off V and 4 bases off J, with a span of 10 bases between the germline ends. CDR1 SGHTA and CDR2 FQGNSA are derived from the germline V gene. Including the terminal cysteine and phenylalanine, the CDR3 comprises 15 residues. Kept here is only the CDR3 DNA, which spans 45 bases and is read in frame from base 1. Libraries were prepared through PCR. The sequencer listed for this sample is Illumina HiSeq 2500. TCR library preparation used molecular barcoding, with unique molecular identifiers applied to normalize quantification of the TCRbeta repertoire. Using fastp trimming at Q25 and MiXCR clonotype assembly, TCRdb reanalyzed the public sequencing data and kept in-frame beta chains. CDR3 protein duplicates are merged, each entry listing the most common genes and DNA. In all, the sample holds 7,500 to 9,500 distinct CDR3 sequences, and 12% of those were seen once. Approximately 51% of the sample is in the top ten clones.

Reading the label with the study, this specimen's time point is: day 60 (about 2 months) after transplantation. The intended sense of this specimen's treatment or condition label: allogeneic hematopoietic cell transplantation with graft depleted of TCRalphabeta T cells and CD19 B cells. Transplant recipients were children who received TCRalphabeta/CD19-depleted allogeneic hematopoietic cell grafts. The entry originates in a study of T-cell reconstitution after alpha-beta-depleted transplantation in children (dated by TCRdb to 2016 to 2018). Some background on the complete study: T-cell immune reconstitution after TCRalphabeta/CD19-depleted allogeneic hematopoietic cell transplantation in children was quantitatively tracked in the study by means of TCR repertoire profiling.

Paper-wide results and their limitations: The frequencies of hyperexpanded clones fell over the following months, and after one year, T-cell counts and TCRbeta diversity were mostly attributed to newly produced T cells. The apparently early recovery of alphabetaT-cell counts about two months after transplant reportedly depended on only several hundred rapidly expanded clones that came from non-depleted graft cells. The high TCRbeta diversity at day 60 in some patients was ascribed to recipient T cells and intrathymic progenitors that had survived conditioning.

The rearrangement joined TRBV7-2 to TRBJ2-1; possibly the D gene is TRBD1, per 5 matching bases. The TCR originated in a patient aged 2-10 years who had a stem cell transplant for inherited bone marrow failure, so the T cells may come from the graft donor. The specimen comprised PBMCs, mostly from graft donor cells, sampled 60 days after TCRalphabeta/CD19-depleted stem cell transplant. The CDR3: CASSLAGQLYNEQFF. The nucleotide sequence is given as TGTGCCAGCAGCTTAGCGGGGCAACTTTACAATGAGCAGTTCTTC. The entire variable domain, with the stretches around the CDR3 drawn from the reference TRBV7-2 and TRBJ2-1 proteins, is GAGVSQSPSNKVTEKGKDVELRCDPISGHTALYWYRQSLGQGLEFLIYFQGNSAPDKSGLPSDRFSAERTGGSVSTLTIQRTQQEDSAVYLCASSLAGQLYNEQFFGPGTRLTVL.